This T cell receptor (beta chain) came from a study of type 1 and type 2 diabetes patients. For the study at large: The cohort mixed type 1 diabetes, type 2 diabetes and nondiabetic donors.

Germline loops: CDR1 SQVTM, CDR2 ANQGSEA. The V end lost 0 bases, the J end lost 8 bases, and 17 bases lay between the germline ends. This CDR3 has 15 amino acids. Amplification started from genomic DNA. Amplification of the beta chain CDR3 used 30 forward and 13 reverse multiplex primers. TCRdb ran MiXCR on the multiplex PCR reads and lists one entry per CDR3 protein. The sample holds about 290,000 distinct CDR3 sequences, roughly 50% seen once. The source of this sequence is a man aged 18 to 30 with type 2 diabetes. What was sequenced was peripheral blood mononuclear cells (PBMCs). The J gene is TRBJ2-1, the V gene TRBV29-1; D might be TRBD2 (6 bases). CDR3 coding DNA: TGCAGCGTTGAAGATCGGAGGGAGTTGATCCATGAGCAGTTCTTC. Translating gives CSVEDRRELIHEQFF.